This TCR beta chain emerged from a study of blood T cell repertoires in COVID-19. Study summary: Both acute and convalescent COVID-19 samples were obtained from the United States, Italy and Spain. PBMCs, B-cell-depleted T cells, or T cells were the source of the cDNA or gDNA that made up the material.

How the authors handled the data: Counts of nucleated cells, estimated from reference gene primer amplification, were obtained. Using immunoSEQ multiplex PCR, the repertoire was profiled, and TCRdb retains in-frame clones only, with some absent. Clone size and the V and J calls come from that table; the DNA yielded D and trimming. This table holds about 230,000 clones, around 89% found once. The germline CDR1 and CDR2 sequences are WSHSY and SAAADI. The CDR3 consists of 16 residues. Trimming removed 4 bases at V and 1 base at J, with 16 bases between. Sequencing used PBMCs or T cells enriched from blood (not recorded which). The clonotype comes from a woman aged 40 to 55 with acute COVID-19. The chain joins TRBV10-2 to TRBJ2-5, with a possible D match to TRBD1 (6 bases). DNA for the CDR3: TGCGCCAGCAGTGTTTTGGGGGCTGGCACCCAAGAGACCCAGTACTTC. As protein: CASSVLGAGTQETQYF.